This TCR beta chain was profiled in a study of T cell responses to AZD1222 COVID-19 vaccine. On this clone: The antigen is undetermined.

Trimming took 0 bases from V and 9 from J, leaving 12 bases between them. CDR1 is LNHNV and CDR2 is YYDKDF in the germline V gene (reference sequence). The CDR3 loop spans 14 amino acids. TCRdb's table, derived via immunoSEQ multiplex PCR, lists solely in-frame clones and lacks some. The sample has about 98,000 clones; around 88% are singletons. General study findings and limits: Spike-spanning, vaccine-associated CD4 TCRs were dominant at 160-218 and 743-854. Reports say nearly half of spike-specific TCRs go after unmutated variant regions. Females made up more of the donors, who were largely white British, and clonal diversity may have come out too low. Spike-specific TCRs gained breadth and depth after people received two AZD1222 doses.

The clonotype originates from an adult in good health. The chain carries TRBV15 and TRBJ2-1; TRBD2 is a possible D gene (7 bases). Material: peripheral blood, obtained on day 0 of MenACWY control vaccination. CDR3 protein: CATSRERGAGEQFF. The CDR3 coding sequence is TGTGCCACCAGCAGAGAACGGGGGGCCGGTGAGCAGTTCTTC.